The clone carrying this T cell receptor beta chain occurred a few times. The ends lost 3 bases at V and 8 bases at J; junction bases unmatched: 5. The CDR3 extends over 15 amino acids. Germline V gives CDR1 KGHSH, CDR2 LQKENI. This record belongs to a study of blood T cell repertoires in COVID-19. Study-wide background: Acute and convalescent COVID-19 samples came from the United States, Italy and Spain. PBMCs, B-cell-depleted T cells, or T cells were the source of the cDNA or gDNA that made up the material.

Original processing methods: Amplification from reference gene primers served as the basis for estimated nucleated cell counts. The data were produced by immunoSEQ multiplex PCR, yet TCRdb's version contains in-frame clones alone and is incomplete. The DNA gave D and trimming, while V, J and clone size come from that table. The table records about 200,000 clones, approximately 84% of them present only once. The sample consisted of peripheral blood. The receptor's source is a man in his forties with active or convalescent COVID-19. The chain combines TRBV18 with TRBJ1-6; 9 nucleotides match TRBD1. CDR3: CASSPTRDRDSPLHF. The CDR3 bases are TGTGCCAGCTCACCTACCCGGGACAGGGATTCACCCCTCCACTTT.